This TCR beta chain was sequenced in a study of cytomegalovirus exposure and HLA in healthy donors. Primers for the PCR totalled 60 Vbeta and 13 Jbeta. This table comes from immunoSEQ multiplex PCR, and its TCRdb copy is limited to in-frame clones, with some not included. Among under 250,000 clones, 70% to 90% were seen once, and the ten largest hold over 1%. Germline values: CDR1 MDHEN, CDR2 SYDVKM. The CDR3 runs 17 residues. With V trimmed by 5 bases and J by 0 bases, 13 bases remained unmatched. Source material: PBMCs. The chain uses TRBV28 and TRBJ2-7; TRBD1 matches at 7 bases. The clonotype was recovered from a human donor in good health. The DNA of the CDR3 is TGTGCCAGCAGTCTCACTCGGACAGGCCGCGGCTCCTACGAGCAGTACTTC. Its protein is CASSLTRTGRGSYEQYF.